Below, 30 T cell receptor beta chains from the same sample are listed, as sequenced in a study of spatial heterogeneity in lung cancer. Study-wide findings and caveats: Intratumoral expanded alpha and beta TCR counts were found to track tumor mutation counts.

TCRdb independently ran MiXCR on the 5' RACE reads; one entry per CDR3 protein. The sample gives about 24,000 distinct CDR3 sequences, 8.8% of which show up once; more than 6% is in the top ten. No antigen has been assigned to these receptors. Sample time point: sample taken at primary tumor resection. The sequences come from lung tumor tissue, collected at surgery. Receptor source: a male donor with early-stage non-small cell lung cancer.

V is TRBV30 and J is TRBJ2-5; a weak D match, TRBD1 (5 bases). Trimming removed 0 bases at V and 4 bases at J, with 15 bases between. Germline CDR1 and CDR2: GTSNPN and SVGIG (reference sequence). The CDR3 extends over 15 amino acids. CDR3 region: CAWSVQGQGAETQYF. Written as DNA, the CDR3 is TGTGCCTGGAGTGTACAAGGGCAGGGTGCAGAGACCCAGTACTTC.

This clonotype turned up a few times. This chain uses TRBV2 with TRBJ2-1, with 10 bases fitting TRBD2. V trimming: 3 bases; J trimming: 3 bases; junction bases outside the gene matches: 5. This CDR3 comprises 16 residues. Germline loops: CDR1 SNHLY, CDR2 FYNNEI. The CDR3 DNA reads as TGTGCCAGCAGTGAGTGGACTAGCGGTATCTACAATGAGCAGTTCTTC. Residues: CASSEWTSGIYNEQFF.

About this clonotype: This may arise from a read error, as a much more abundant clone is one base away. V and J are TRBV7-2 and TRBJ2-5; 7 bases match TRBD1. The CDR3 is 16 residues long. Germline V gene lookup returns CDR1 SGHTA and CDR2 FQGNSA. The CDR3 nucleotides read TGTGCCAGCAGCCCCCGGGGACAGATCGGAGGAGAGATCCAGTACTTC. Translation gives CASSPRGQIGGEIQYF.

This clonotype was detected ten times or more. The V gene is TRBV28, the J gene TRBJ1-4; D not certain. Germline CDR1 reads MDHEN; CDR2 reads SYDVKM. The CDR3 totals 18 residues. Between the trimmed V and J ends, which lost 1 base and 0 bases, there was a span of 15 bases. The CDR3 DNA sequence: TGTGCCAGCAGTTTATCCGGACCTCCCGACGCAACTAATGAAAAACTGTTTTTT. This encodes CASSLSGPPDATNEKLFF.

This clonotype showed up many times. The gene calls are TRBV12-3 or TRBV12-4 and TRBJ2-3, with D perhaps assigned TRBD1 or TRBD2 (5 bases each). The CDR3 is 18 residues long. Trimming took off 2 bases at V and 0 bases at J, with 18 bases between the two ends. CDR3 in amino acids: CASSLSLGDGLSTDTQYF. The CDR3 DNA is TGTGCCAGCAGTTTAAGTCTCGGGGACGGACTTAGCACAGATACGCAGTATTTT.

This clonotype was seen at least ten times. This chain uses TRBV11-2 with TRBJ1-1; D not certain. V lost 3 bases to trimming and J lost 4 bases, with 9 bases between them. Germline CDR1 is SGHAT and CDR2 is FQNNGV. There are 13 residues in the CDR3. The CDR3 region is CASSFERGTEAFF. The DNA of the CDR3 is TGTGCCAGCAGCTTCGAGAGAGGCACTGAAGCTTTCTTT.

The J gene is TRBJ2-5, the V gene TRBV21-1; the DNA was not compared with TRBD2, the D call given in the table. TRBV21-1 represents a pseudogene. CDR3 size: 13 residues. Written as DNA, the CDR3 is TGTGAAATAGCGGGAGAGGGCATGGAGACCCAGTACTTC. Translated: CEIAGEGMETQYF.

This clonotype was seen more than once but under ten times. The J gene is TRBJ1-5, the V gene TRBV6-5; no clear D. CDR1 MNHEY and CDR2 SVGAGI come from the germline V gene. The CDR3 is 12 residues long. V was pared by 5 bases and J by 6 bases, with 8 bases between. This chain's CDR3 is CASSRSGQPQHF. The CDR3 DNA is TGTGCCAGCAGTCGGAGCGGTCAGCCCCAGCATTTT.

The chain carries TRBV24-1 and TRBJ2-6; 9 bases line up with TRBD1. Unmatched junction bases numbered 10, after V lost 8 bases and J lost 0 bases. CDR3 size: 18 residues. Germline V gene sequence: CDR1 KGHDR, CDR2 SFDVKD. CDR3 residues: CATNPGQGALSGANVLTF. Here the CDR3 DNA reads TGTGCCACCAATCCGGGACAGGGCGCTCTCTCTGGGGCCAACGTCCTGACTTTC.

This clonotype occurred a few times. The V call is TRBV12-3 or TRBV12-4, the J call TRBJ1-2; D uncertain. Trimming stripped 3 bases from V and 7 bases from J, with 15 bases between. The CDR3 extends over 14 amino acids. This CDR3 reads CASSFRTAKSGYTF. The DNA of the CDR3 is TGTGCCAGCAGTTTTAGAACGGCGAAAAGTGGCTACACCTTC.

This clonotype was seen a handful of times. The gene calls are TRBV12-3 or TRBV12-4 and TRBJ2-1; 11 bases fit TRBD2. The CDR3 has 12 residues. V trimming: 5 bases; J trimming: 14 bases; junction bases outside the gene matches: 5. The CDR3 sequence is CASSPSGGRKFF. As DNA, the CDR3 is TGTGCCAGCAGTCCTAGCGGGGGGAGGAAGTTCTTC.

The chain combines TRBV20-1 with TRBJ2-3, with unresolved D. The germline CDR1 and CDR2 sequences are DFQATT and SNEGSKA (reference sequence). Trimming took off 3 bases at V and 2 bases at J, with 21 bases between the two ends. CDR3 length: 17 residues. The CDR3 nucleotides are TGCAGTGCTAGGGGCTATGGCCTCCCCAACACCACAGATACGCAGTATTTT. Translated: CSARGYGLPNTTDTQYF.

This clonotype was counted at least ten times. The gene calls are TRBV9 and TRBJ2-3, with 7 bases aligning to TRBD1. The CDR3 is 15 amino acids. Germline V gene data show CDR1 as SGDLS and CDR2 as YYNGEE. Trimming at V came to 7 bases and at J to 2 bases, leaving 10 bases not matched to a gene. DNA of the CDR3: TGTGCCAGCGGAAGAACAGGGGAACTCACAGATACGCAGTATTTT. Translated, it gives CASGRTGELTDTQYF. Variable domain in full (rest from reference TRBV9 and TRBJ2-3): DSGVTQTPKHLITATGQRVTLRCSPRSGDLSVYWYQQSLDQGLQFLIQYYNGEERAKGNILERFSAQQFPDLHSELNLSSLELGDSALYFCASGRTGELTDTQYFGPGTRLTVL.

This clonotype was detected ten times or more. The V gene is TRBV4-1, the J gene TRBJ2-1; 10 bases match TRBD2. The CDR3 is 15 residues long. CDR1 is MGHRA, CDR2 YSYEKL, per germline. Trimming took 4 bases from V and 10 from J; bases not matched to a gene: 10. CDR3 sequence reads: CASSPGGLAVGEQFF. The CDR3 nucleotides read TGCGCCAGCAGCCCCGGAGGACTAGCGGTCGGGGAGCAGTTCTTC.

This clonotype is judged medium-sized. This chain uses TRBV7-2 with TRBJ2-4; the D gene is possibly TRBD1 (5 bases). The CDR3 has 15 amino acids. The germline V gene encodes CDR1 SGHTA and CDR2 FQGNSA. Deletions cut 5 bases from V and 7 bases from J, with 18 bases between. CDR3 sequence reads: CASSRGWGLANIQYF. As DNA, the CDR3 is TGTGCCAGCAGCCGAGGTTGGGGCTTGGCGAACATTCAGTACTTC.

As for this clonotype: A read error may be the cause here, since a much bigger clone is one base away. The chain recombines TRBV5-1 with TRBJ1-1; D call uncertain. CDR3 length: 13 residues. V was trimmed by 1 base and J by 3 bases, leaving 7 bases between them. The V gene's germline CDR1 is SGHRS and CDR2 YFSETQ. The CDR3 bases are TGCGCCAGCAGCTTGAACACCGACACTGAAGCTTTCTTT. It specifies CASSLNTDTEAFF.

This clonotype was picked up many times. The chain has TRBV4-2 and TRBJ2-5; D is unresolved. The CDR3 contains 12 residues. Germline CDR1 and CDR2: LGHNA and YNFKEQ. V shed 5 bases and J shed 5 bases, with 9 bases lying between them. The CDR3 nucleotides are TGTGCCAGCAGCTCAGTGGAGGAGACCCAGTACTTC. This translates into CASSSVEETQYF.

This clonotype was seen ten or more times. The chain employs TRBV11-1 and TRBJ2-1; tentatively, D is TRBD1 (5 bases). In germline, CDR1 is SGHAT, CDR2 FQDESV (reference sequence). V was pared by 6 bases and J by 8 bases, with 11 bases between. CDR3 length: 12 residues. CDR3 sequence (DNA): TGTGCCAGCAGTTCCCAGGGCTATGAGCAGTTCTTC. Translated, it gives CASSSQGYEQFF.

This clonotype has ten or more counts. The rearrangement links TRBV11-1 to TRBJ2-1; D is possibly TRBD2 (6 bases). V gave up 8 bases and J gave up 0 bases, with 14 bases separating them. Germline V CDR1 and CDR2: SGHAT, FQDESV (reference sequence). The CDR3 totals 15 residues. CDR3 in DNA: TGTGCCAGCGAGGAGGGAGACGGCTCCTACAATGAGCAGTTCTTC. It translates to CASEEGDGSYNEQFF. Drawing the rest from reference TRBV11-1 and TRBJ2-1, the complete variable domain is EAEVAQSPRYKITEKSQAVAFWCDPISGHATLYWYRQILGQGPELLVQFQDESVVDDSQLPKDRFSAERLKGVDSTLKIQPAELGDSAMYLCASEEGDGSYNEQFFGPGTRLTVL.

In its sample, this clonotype was seen a few times. One base away lies a much larger clone, so this may be a sequencing read error. V usage is TRBV6-6 and J usage is TRBJ2-7, with D possibly called TRBD1 or TRBD2 (6 bases each). Germline-derived CDR1 and CDR2 are MNHNY and SVGAGI (reference sequence). The ends were cut back, 6 bases at V and 7 bases at J, with 16 bases in the middle. The CDR3 has 13 amino acids. CDR3 DNA: TGTGCCAGCAGACGCGAGGAGGGGGGTGAGCAGTACTTC. Translating it yields CASRREEGGEQYF.

This clonotype was observed at least ten times. The chain carries TRBV20-1 and TRBJ2-6; 9 bases are shared with TRBD1. The CDR3 extends over 15 amino acids. The germline gives CDR1 DFQATT, CDR2 SNEGSKA (reference sequence). J was trimmed by 4 bases and V by 2 bases; bases with no gene match: 3. CDR3 sequence (DNA): TGCAGTGCTAGAACAGGGGGCATAGGGGCCAACGTCCTGACTTTC. The encoded protein is CSARTGGIGANVLTF.

The chain is built from TRBV2 and TRBJ2-4; 10 bases line up with TRBD2. Per germline, CDR1 SNHLY and CDR2 FYNNEI. The CDR3 is made up of 20 amino acids. Unmatched junction bases numbered 15, after V lost 4 bases and J lost 0 bases. The CDR3 protein is CASSGRASGSPTRAKNIQYF. CDR3 DNA: TGTGCCAGCAGTGGTCGGGCTAGCGGGAGCCCGACAAGAGCCAAAAACATTCAGTACTTC.

The genes are TRBV14 and TRBJ2-7, with 7 bases fitting TRBD1. The J segment lost 2 bases and the V segment lost 4 bases, leaving 5 bases of the junction unmatched. The CDR3 spans 14 residues. Germline V gene lookup returns CDR1 SGHDN and CDR2 FVKESK. The CDR3 coding sequence is TGTGCCAGCAGCCCCCGGGACAGCCCCTACGAGCAGTACTTC. Protein product: CASSPRDSPYEQYF.

This clonotype has ten or more counts. The J gene is TRBJ2-1, the V gene TRBV2; D may be TRBD1 or TRBD2 (7 bases each). Trimming cost V 1 base and J 0 bases, with 19 bases left between them. The CDR3 extends over 19 amino acids. Germline V gives CDR1 SNHLY, CDR2 FYNNEI. This CDR3 is CASSEGRGRGRSSYNEQFF. The DNA for the CDR3 is TGTGCCAGCAGTGAAGGCAGGGGGAGGGGGCGAAGCTCCTACAATGAGCAGTTCTTC.

This clonotype was detected many times. J is TRBJ1-5 and V is TRBV28, with 9 bases fitting TRBD1. Germline values: CDR1 MDHEN, CDR2 SYDVKM. The CDR3 loop spans 19 amino acids. V lost 2 bases, J lost 0 bases, and 11 bases stayed unmatched. CDR3 coding DNA: TGTGCCAGCAGTTTAATGGGACAGGGTTTTTACCCTAGCAATCAGCCCCAGCATTTT. It yields the protein CASSLMGQGFYPSNQPQHF.

V is TRBV11-1 and J is TRBJ2-5; 7 bases match TRBD1. The J segment lost 4 bases and the V segment lost 5 bases, leaving 7 bases of the junction unmatched. Germline V gene sequence: CDR1 SGHAT, CDR2 FQDESV (reference sequence). The CDR3 extends over 14 amino acids. The CDR3 is CASSGRGMGETQYF. The CDR3 region has the DNA TGTGCCAGCAGCGGCAGGGGGATGGGAGAGACCCAGTACTTC.

This clonotype was detected many times. The gene calls are TRBV21-1 and TRBJ2-1; TRBD1, the table's D call, lacks a check against the DNA. TRBV21-1 is marked as a pseudogene. The CDR3 is made up of 15 amino acids. CDR3 DNA: TGTGCCAGCAGCAAAGCGCGGAGACAGGGCGATGAGCAGTTCTTC. Encoded protein: CASSKARRQGDEQFF.

Ten or more counts support this clonotype. This chain links TRBV2 with TRBJ1-2; D gene uncertain. Looked up from germline, CDR1 is SNHLY and CDR2 is FYNNEI. This CDR3 spans 13 amino acids. V shed 2 bases and J shed 2 bases, with 6 bases lying between them. This CDR3 reads CASSEWENYGYTF. The CDR3 DNA follows: TGTGCCAGCAGTGAATGGGAAAACTATGGCTACACCTTC.

In this sample, this clonotype is medium-sized (0.01 to 0.1%). The CDR3 DNA is TGTGCCAGCAGCTTACAAAAGGGAAACACCATATATTTT. It yields the protein CASSLQKGNTIYF. V usage is TRBV7-6 and J usage is TRBJ1-3; D call uncertain. Germline-derived CDR1 and CDR2 are SGHVS and FNYEAQ. V lost 2 bases, J lost 4 bases, and 6 bases lay in between. The CDR3 has 13 amino acids.

This clonotype was found many times. The J gene is TRBJ1-1, the V gene TRBV28; D is uncertain. This CDR3 is built from 13 residues. CDR1 and CDR2 from the germline V gene are MDHEN and SYDVKM. V lost 2 bases and J lost 6, with 10 bases in between. The CDR3 nucleotides are TGTGCCAGCAGTTTACCCGTCCGGCCTGAAGCTTTCTTT. The encoded protein is CASSLPVRPEAFF.